The subject of this entry is one T cell receptor (beta chain). Its antigen remains unidentified. This CDR3 comprises 17 residues. This record comes from a study of molecular identifiers for immune sequencing clone quantification. Study-wide findings and caveats: Spiked Jurkat TCR RNA equal to one cell could reportedly be picked out among over 850,000 naive cells. Barcode sharing among identical TCR molecules could make large clones appear smaller. Clones with over 20 RNA copies captured over 98% of effector molecules but under 1% of naive ones.

TCRdb re-called the PCR reads through MiXCR, storing one row per CDR3 protein. There are roughly 300,000 distinct CDR3 sequences in the sample; roughly 23% occur only once, and 0.65% to 0.95% lies in the top ten. Sequencing used naive CD8+ T cells from blood, with Jurkat cell RNA spiked in. Specified subset: FACS-sorted CD8+CD4-CCR7+CD45RA+ naive T cells. The chain joins TRBV21-1 to TRBJ2-3; the D segment call TRBD2 is taken from the table without a DNA check. TRBV21-1 is recorded as a pseudogene. This receptor was identified in a human donor in good health. Some libraries in this study had Jurkat cell RNA spiked in. CDR3 sequence (DNA): TGTGCCAGCAGCACCCGGACTAGCGGGGTTAGCACAGATACGCAGTATTTT. The encoded protein is CASSTRTSGVSTDTQYF.